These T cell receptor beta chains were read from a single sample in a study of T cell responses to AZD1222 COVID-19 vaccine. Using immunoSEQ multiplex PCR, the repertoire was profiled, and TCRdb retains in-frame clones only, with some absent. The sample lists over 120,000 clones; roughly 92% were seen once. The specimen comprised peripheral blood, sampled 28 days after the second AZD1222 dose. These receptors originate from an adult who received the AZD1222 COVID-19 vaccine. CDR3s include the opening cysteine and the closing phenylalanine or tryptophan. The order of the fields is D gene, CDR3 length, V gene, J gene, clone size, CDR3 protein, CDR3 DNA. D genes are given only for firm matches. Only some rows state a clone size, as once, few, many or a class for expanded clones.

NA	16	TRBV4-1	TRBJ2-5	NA	CASSLYQGGGSETQYF	TGCGCCAGCAGCCTGTATCAGGGCGGTGGGTCGGAGACCCAGTACTTC
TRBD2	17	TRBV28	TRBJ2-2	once	CASSSAGLAENTGELFF	TGTGCCAGCAGTTCTGCGGGACTAGCCGAGAACACCGGGGAGCTGTTTTTT
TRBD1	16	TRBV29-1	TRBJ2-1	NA	CSVEGTGTLIYNEQFF	TGCAGCGTTGAGGGGACAGGGACCTTAATTTACAATGAGCAGTTCTTC
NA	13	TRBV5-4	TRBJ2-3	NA	CASSFRGADTQYF	TGTGCCAGCAGCTTTCGGGGCGCAGATACGCAGTATTTT
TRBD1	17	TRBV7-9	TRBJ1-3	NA	CASSSAYRTGWGNTIYF	TGTGCCAGCAGCTCGGCATATAGGACAGGGTGGGGAAACACCATATATTTT
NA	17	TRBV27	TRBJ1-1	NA	CASSSTGSTQHNTEAFF	TGTGCCAGCAGTTCAACAGGGTCGACGCAACATAACACTGAAGCTTTCTTT
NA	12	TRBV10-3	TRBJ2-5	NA	CAISESEETQYF	TGTGCCATCAGTGAGTCGGAAGAGACCCAGTACTTC
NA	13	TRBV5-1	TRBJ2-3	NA	CASSPNPTDTQYF	TGCGCCAGCAGCCCTAACCCCACAGATACGCAGTATTTT
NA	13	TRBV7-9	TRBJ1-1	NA	CASIEGGNTEAFF	TGTGCCAGCATAGAGGGGGGGAACACTGAAGCTTTCTTT
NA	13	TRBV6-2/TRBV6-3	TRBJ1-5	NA	CASSLGSNQPQHF	TGTGCCAGCAGCCTCGGCAGCAATCAGCCCCAGCATTTT
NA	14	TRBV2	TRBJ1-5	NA	CASRDWGSLQPQHF	TGTGCCAGCAGAGACTGGGGCTCCCTTCAGCCCCAGCATTTT
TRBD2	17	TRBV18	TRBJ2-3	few	CASSPPSGTTSTDTQYF	TGTGCCAGCTCACCGCCCTCCGGGACTACTAGCACAGATACGCAGTATTTT
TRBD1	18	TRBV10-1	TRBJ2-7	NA	CASSESGDREDWAYEQYF	TGCGCCAGCAGTGAGTCCGGGGACAGGGAAGATTGGGCCTACGAGCAGTACTTC
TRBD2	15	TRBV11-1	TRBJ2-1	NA	CASSAGGHSYNEQFF	TGTGCCAGCTCAGCGGGAGGGCACTCCTACAATGAGCAGTTCTTC
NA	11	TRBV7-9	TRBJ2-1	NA	CASSRTYEQFF	TGTGCCAGCAGCCGGACCTATGAGCAGTTCTTC
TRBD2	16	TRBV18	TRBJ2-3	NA	CASSQIPGGTTDTQYF	TGTGCCAGCTCACAGATCCCGGGAGGGACAACAGATACGCAGTATTTT
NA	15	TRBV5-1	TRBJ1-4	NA	CASSLLAGGDEKLFF	TGCGCCAGCAGCTTGTTGGCGGGGGGCGATGAAAAACTGTTTTTT